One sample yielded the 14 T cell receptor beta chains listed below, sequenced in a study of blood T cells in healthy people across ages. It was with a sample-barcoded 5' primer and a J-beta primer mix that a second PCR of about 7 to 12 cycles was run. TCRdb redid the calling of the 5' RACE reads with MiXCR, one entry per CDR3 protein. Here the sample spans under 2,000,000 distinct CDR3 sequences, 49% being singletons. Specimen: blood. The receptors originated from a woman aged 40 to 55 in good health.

CDR3 nucleotides: TGCGCCACCACGGCAGGATGGGACAATGAGCAGTTCTTC. Its translation: CATTAGWDNEQFF. The chain employs TRBV10-2 and TRBJ2-1; D gene unclear. Per the germline V gene, CDR1 is WSHSY and CDR2 is SAAADI. CDR3 length equals 13 residues. The ends were cut back, 10 bases at V and 5 bases at J, with 15 bases in the middle.

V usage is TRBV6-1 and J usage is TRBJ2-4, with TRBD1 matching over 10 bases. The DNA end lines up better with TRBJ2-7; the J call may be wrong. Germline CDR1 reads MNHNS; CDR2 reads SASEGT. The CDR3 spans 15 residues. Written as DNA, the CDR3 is TGTGCCAGCAGTGAAGCCGGGACAGGGGCCCACGAGCAGTACTTC. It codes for CASSEAGTGAHEQYF.

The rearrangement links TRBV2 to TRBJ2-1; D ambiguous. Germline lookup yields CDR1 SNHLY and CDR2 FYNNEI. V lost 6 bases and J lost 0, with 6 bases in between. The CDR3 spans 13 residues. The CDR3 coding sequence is TGTGCCAGCAGGCCTTCCTCCTACAATGAGCAGTTCTTC. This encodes CASRPSSYNEQFF.

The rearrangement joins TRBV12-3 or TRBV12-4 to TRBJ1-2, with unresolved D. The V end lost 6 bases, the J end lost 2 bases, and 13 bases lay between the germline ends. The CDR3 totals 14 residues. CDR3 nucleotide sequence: TGTGCCAGCAGCGCGAGACATAAAAACTATGGCTACACCTTC. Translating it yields CASSARHKNYGYTF.

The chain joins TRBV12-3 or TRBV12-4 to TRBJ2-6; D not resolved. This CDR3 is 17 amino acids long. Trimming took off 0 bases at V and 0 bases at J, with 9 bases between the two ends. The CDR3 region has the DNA TGTGCCAGCAGTTTAGCTGTGGTGCCCTCTGGGGCCAACGTCCTGACTTTC. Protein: CASSLAVVPSGANVLTF.

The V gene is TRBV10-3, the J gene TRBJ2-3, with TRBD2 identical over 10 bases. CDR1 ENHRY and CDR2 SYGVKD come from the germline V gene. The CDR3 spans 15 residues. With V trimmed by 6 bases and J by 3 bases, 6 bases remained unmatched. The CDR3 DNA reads TGTGCCATCAGATCAGCGGGGGGGGGTACAGATACGCAGTATTTT. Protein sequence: CAIRSAGGGTDTQYF.

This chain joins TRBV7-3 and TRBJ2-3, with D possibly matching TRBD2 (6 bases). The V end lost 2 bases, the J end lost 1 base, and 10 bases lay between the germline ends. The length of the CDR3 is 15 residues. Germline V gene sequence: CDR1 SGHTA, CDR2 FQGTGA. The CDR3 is CASSLEWGGTDTQYF. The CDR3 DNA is TGTGCCAGCAGCTTAGAGTGGGGGGGCACAGATACGCAGTATTTT.

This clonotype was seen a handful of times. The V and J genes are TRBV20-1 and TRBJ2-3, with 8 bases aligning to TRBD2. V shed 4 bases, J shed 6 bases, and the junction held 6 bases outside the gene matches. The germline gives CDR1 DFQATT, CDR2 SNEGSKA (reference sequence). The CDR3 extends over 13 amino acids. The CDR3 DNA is TGCAGTGCTAAAACGGGGGGGTGGGATACGCAGTATTTT. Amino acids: CSAKTGGWDTQYF.

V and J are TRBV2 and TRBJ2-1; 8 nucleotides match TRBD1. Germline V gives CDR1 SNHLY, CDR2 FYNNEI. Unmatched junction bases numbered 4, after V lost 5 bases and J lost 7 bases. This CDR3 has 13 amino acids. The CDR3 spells CASSRQGMNEQFF. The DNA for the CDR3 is TGTGCCAGCAGTCGACAGGGGATGAATGAGCAGTTCTTC.

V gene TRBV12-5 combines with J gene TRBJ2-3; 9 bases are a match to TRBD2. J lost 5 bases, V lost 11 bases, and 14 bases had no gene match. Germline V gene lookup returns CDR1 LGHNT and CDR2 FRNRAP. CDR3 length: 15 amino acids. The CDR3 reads CAVYPGRGGIDTQYF. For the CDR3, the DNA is TGTGCTGTCTACCCAGGGCGGGGGGGAATAGATACGCAGTATTTT.

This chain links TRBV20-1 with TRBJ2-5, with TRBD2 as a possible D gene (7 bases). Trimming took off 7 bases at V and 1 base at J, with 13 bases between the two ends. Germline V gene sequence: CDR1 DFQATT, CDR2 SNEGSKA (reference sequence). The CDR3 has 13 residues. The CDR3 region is CSVNGGPQETQYF. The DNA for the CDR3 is TGCAGTGTGAACGGGGGGCCCCAAGAGACCCAGTACTTC.

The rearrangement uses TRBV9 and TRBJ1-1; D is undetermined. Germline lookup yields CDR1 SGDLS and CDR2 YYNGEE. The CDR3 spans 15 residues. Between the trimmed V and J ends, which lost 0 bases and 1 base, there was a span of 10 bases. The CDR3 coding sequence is TGTGCCAGCAGCGTAGACCCAGCAAGGAACACTGAAGCTTTCTTT. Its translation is CASSVDPARNTEAFF.

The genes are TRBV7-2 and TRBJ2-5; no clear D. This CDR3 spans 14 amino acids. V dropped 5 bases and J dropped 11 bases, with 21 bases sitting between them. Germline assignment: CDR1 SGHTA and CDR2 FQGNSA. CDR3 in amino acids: CASSAQWQIDEQYF. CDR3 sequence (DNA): TGTGCCAGCAGCGCGCAGTGGCAAATCGATGAGCAGTACTTC.

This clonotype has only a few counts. CDR3: CATSDLLGGSTDTQYF. Written as DNA, the CDR3 is TGTGCCACCAGTGATTTGCTCGGGGGTAGCACAGATACGCAGTATTTT. The chain uses TRBV24-1 and TRBJ2-3; maybe TRBD2 (6 bases). Germline CDR1 reads KGHDR; CDR2 reads SFDVKD. This CDR3 has 16 residues. The V end was cut by 0 bases, the J end by 0 bases, with 9 bases between.